Listed below are T cell receptor beta chains from one sample, sequenced in a study of low-dose radiotherapy and immunotherapy resistance in tumors. A single record per CDR3 protein comes from TCRdb applying MiXCR to the reads. The repertoire holds 55,000 to 65,000 distinct CDR3 sequences, more than 20% seen once, with 6.5% to 8% in the top ten. The sequences come from PBMCs, collected before treatment. The receptors here all came from a male donor with rectosigmoid adenocarcinoma. Both conserved end residues are trimmed from each CDR3. A D gene is named only where the DNA matches it firmly.

V	D	J	CDR3
TRBV12-3/TRBV12-4	.	TRBJ1-2	ASIYRTDFSYGYT
TRBV5-1	.	TRBJ2-3	ASSPRSGSTDTQY
TRBV15	TRBD1	TRBJ1-1	ATSRDRTGGEAF
TRBV28	.	TRBJ2-7	ASRPLSSYEQY
TRBV28	TRBD1	TRBJ1-6	ASKPGQGISPLH
TRBV12-3/TRBV12-4	.	TRBJ1-2	ASSFQGGSYGYT
TRBV24-1	.	TRBJ1-4	ATSDSSGGREKLF
TRBV9	.	TRBJ2-2	ASQRLDSPGELF
TRBV25-1	.	TRBJ2-1	ASRIIRDRRRLNEQF
TRBV25-1	.	TRBJ1-2	ASSDRTHGYT
TRBV20-1	.	TRBJ2-3	SASVLITDTQY
TRBV4-2	TRBD2	TRBJ2-7	ASSQGTSGRSDEQY
TRBV6-2/TRBV6-3	.	TRBJ1-1	ASTLTENTEAF
TRBV5-4	.	TRBJ1-6	ASSAAPGTYNSPLH
TRBV12-3/TRBV12-4	.	TRBJ1-6	ASSGLIGSPLH
TRBV24-1	TRBD1	TRBJ1-6	ATSLPSPGQGGSSYNSPLH
TRBV6-2/TRBV6-3	.	TRBJ1-1	ASSYPRNGGLNTEAF
TRBV28	.	TRBJ1-2	ASSLWQNYGYT
TRBV30	.	TRBJ2-3	ACQGRSTDTQY
TRBV7-8	TRBD2	TRBJ2-1	ASSRLPIAGRSYNEQF
TRBV12-3/TRBV12-4	.	TRBJ1-6	ASSFGNSPLH
TRBV28	.	TRBJ1-5	ASDEKLGVQPQH
TRBV4-1	TRBD2	TRBJ2-5	ASSQVGGGRAQETQY
TRBV12-5	.	TRBJ1-5	ASGATYSNQPQH
TRBV7-6	.	TRBJ2-5	ASSSDRIEETQY
TRBV28	.	TRBJ2-1	ASCCGGSSYNEQF
TRBV6-5	TRBD1	TRBJ1-1	ASSPRDRKNTEAF
TRBV5-1	.	TRBJ1-1	ASSLSGRGTEAF
TRBV4-2	TRBD2	TRBJ2-7	ASSREREFYEQY
TRBV6-2/TRBV6-3	.	TRBJ2-7	ASKRTGGGYEQY
TRBV11-2	.	TRBJ1-2	ASSQTNYGYT
TRBV4-2	.	TRBJ2-1	ASSQGALANEQF
TRBV19	TRBD2	TRBJ2-3	ASDGGAVTDTQY
TRBV5-1	TRBD2	TRBJ2-7	ASRAGSQDEQY
TRBV21-1	.	TRBJ2-1	ASSKQGASYNEQF
TRBV24-1	TRBD1	TRBJ1-2	ATSDQQGAYRDGYT
TRBV4-3	.	TRBJ2-2	ASSQDSPDGGFGTGELF
TRBV7-2	.	TRBJ2-7	ASSATGTNGEQY
TRBV5-1	.	TRBJ1-4	ASSLGLTGATNEKLF
TRBV20-1	TRBD1	TRBJ2-1	SARVTGDYNEQF
TRBV18	.	TRBJ2-7	ASSPGRYEQY
TRBV14	.	TRBJ1-3	ASSQLIASPLGNTIY
TRBV23-1	.	TRBJ2-7	ASSQFAGRTYEQY
TRBV20-1	.	TRBJ1-2	SAGGTEPKRGYT
TRBV7-2	TRBD1	TRBJ1-2	ASSLGQGGYGYT